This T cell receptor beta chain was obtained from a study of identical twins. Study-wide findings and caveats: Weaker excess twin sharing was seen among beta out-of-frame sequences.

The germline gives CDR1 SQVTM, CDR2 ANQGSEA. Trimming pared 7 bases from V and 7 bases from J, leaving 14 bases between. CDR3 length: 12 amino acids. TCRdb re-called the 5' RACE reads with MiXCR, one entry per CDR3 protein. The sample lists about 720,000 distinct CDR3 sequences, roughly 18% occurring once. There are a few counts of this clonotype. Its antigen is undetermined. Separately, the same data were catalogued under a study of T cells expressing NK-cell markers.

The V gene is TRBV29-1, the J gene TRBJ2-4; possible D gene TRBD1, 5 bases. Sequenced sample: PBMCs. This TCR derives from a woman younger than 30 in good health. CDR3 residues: CSALGDVNIQYF. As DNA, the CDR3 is TGCAGCGCGTTAGGGGATGTGAACATTCAGTACTTC.